These T cell receptor beta chains were read from a single sample in a study of shared clonotypes between healthy human individuals. Clones were sequenced by immunoSEQ multiplex PCR, and TCRdb holds only the in-frame ones, with some missing. The table lists about 960,000 clones, 70% to 85% of them singletons. Source material: memory CD4+ T cells sorted from blood. The receptor set was obtained from a man between 18 and 35 years old in good health. Both conserved end residues are part of each CDR3. Fields, in order: CDR3 DNA, CDR3 protein, D gene, CDR3 length, J gene, clone size, V gene. A D gene is named only where the DNA matches it firmly. Expanded clones get a size class; other rows say once, few or many, or leave the size out.

TGTGCCAGCAGCTTTCAGAGGGGGCTCACCGGGGAGCTGTTTTTT CASSFQRGLTGELFF TRBD1 15 TRBJ2-2 - TRBV5-4
TGTGCCAGCAGGACCGGGACAGGGGGAGGTGAAGCTTTCTTT CASRTGTGGGEAFF TRBD1 14 TRBJ1-1 - TRBV6-1
TGTGCCAGCAGCTTGGAGGGGGTGACCCAGTACTTC CASSLEGVTQYF - 12 TRBJ2-5 - TRBV5-6
TGCGCCAGCAGCCCTAGCGGGAGGGCCTATGAGCAGTTCTTC CASSPSGRAYEQFF TRBD2 14 TRBJ2-1 few TRBV10-2
TGTGCCAGCAGTTCTCGGGACAGGGGGTTCTATGGCTACACCTTC CASSSRDRGFYGYTF TRBD1 15 TRBJ1-2 - TRBV6-5
TGTGCCAGCAGCCCCCTTGGAGTTTACAATGAGCAGTTCTTC CASSPLGVYNEQFF - 14 TRBJ2-1 - TRBV11-2
TGTGCCATCAGTGACAGCGACCGTCGGAATGAGCAGTTCTTC CAISDSDRRNEQFF - 14 TRBJ2-1 few TRBV10-3
TGTGCCAGCAGCTTAGTGGTCCTCACAGATACGCAGTATTTT CASSLVVLTDTQYF - 14 TRBJ2-3 - TRBV7-9
TGTGCCAGCAGCCAACCAGGGGTCTCTGGAAACACCATATATTTT CASSQPGVSGNTIYF - 15 TRBJ1-3 - TRBV9
TGTGCCAGCAGCACCTTCTCCTACGAGCAGTACTTC CASSTFSYEQYF - 12 TRBJ2-7 - TRBV28
TGCGCCAGCAGTGAGTCCGGTAGCTCCTACGAGCAGTACTTC CASSESGSSYEQYF - 14 TRBJ2-7 few TRBV10-1
TGCGCCAGCAATGATTCCCCCGGGGGCGCAGGGGGTGGTGAAGCTTTCTTT CASNDSPGGAGGGEAFF TRBD1 17 TRBJ1-1 - TRBV5-1
TGTGCCAGCAGCCCCACCCAGGACCGCGCGGACGAGCAGTACTTC CASSPTQDRADEQYF - 15 TRBJ2-7 - TRBV5-4
TGTGCCAGCAGTTCCGCCACAGGGGGCCGGTATGAGCAGTTCTTC CASSSATGGRYEQFF TRBD1 15 TRBJ2-1 - TRBV27
TGTGCCAGCAGTGAAGCGCTAGGGGGCGGTGGCTACACCTTC CASSEALGGGGYTF TRBD1 14 TRBJ1-2 - TRBV2
TGTGCCAGTAGTATAACAGGGATTGGCGGGGAGCTGTTTTTT CASSITGIGGELFF - 14 TRBJ2-2 - TRBV19
TGTGCCAGCACTTCGGACAGAGTGGTCTATGGCTACACCTTC CASTSDRVVYGYTF - 14 TRBJ1-2 - TRBV28
TGTGCCAGCAGCCCCCCCGGGACAGGGGATAATTCACCCCTCCACTTT CASSPPGTGDNSPLHF TRBD1 16 TRBJ1-6 - TRBV7-9
TGTGCCAGTAGCAAGCAGGGTGCGACCGAGCAGTACTTC CASSKQGATEQYF - 13 TRBJ2-7 - TRBV19
TGCGCCAGCAGCCGTTCCCTAGGGGAACCCTACGAGCAGTACTTC CASSRSLGEPYEQYF - 15 TRBJ2-7 - TRBV4-3
TGTGCCAGCAGCGCGGAGGCAGGGAGATTTGAAAAACTGTTTTTT CASSAEAGRFEKLFF - 15 TRBJ1-4 - TRBV27
TGTGCCACCAGCAGATCGTCACAGGGGGCGGGCACTGAAGCTTTCTTT CATSRSSQGAGTEAFF TRBD1 16 TRBJ1-1 - TRBV15
TGTGCCAGCAGCTTGGACAGGGGTTCACCCCTCCACTTT CASSLDRGSPLHF TRBD1 13 TRBJ1-6 - TRBV5-6